The source of this TCR beta chain is a study of T-cell memory formation after mild COVID-19. General study results and limits: In pre-infection memory, a portion of responding clones appeared, which suggested that cross-reactive memory joined.

This clonotype turned up a few times. Its antigen is currently unknown. Constant-segment primers were used for 5'RACE, and the resulting TCR alpha and TCR beta cDNA libraries carried sample barcodes and UMIs. Via MiXCR, TCRdb re-called the 5' RACE reads, giving one row per CDR3 protein. Of approximately 430,000 distinct CDR3 sequences listed, 23% are singletons. The CDR3 is 16 residues long. The germline V gene encodes CDR1 MGHRA and CDR2 YSYEKL. Deletions cut 4 bases from V and 2 bases from J, with 17 bases between. The specimen was PBMCs or a T cell subset sorted from them (not recorded which). The V call is TRBV4-1, the J call TRBJ1-1; D perhaps matches TRBD1 (6 bases). The source of this sequence is an adult woman who had mild COVID-19 (a few samples of this study predate the infection). Cell type and time point are not known. CDR3 region: CASSPKYATGNTEAFF. The DNA of the CDR3 is TGCGCCAGCAGCCCTAAATACGCGACAGGTAACACTGAAGCTTTCTTT.